This TCR beta chain was documented in a study of T-cell reconstitution after alpha-beta-depleted transplantation in children. Whole-study results and caveats: Most T-cell counts and diversity one year after the transplant came from T cells that were newly produced. The origin of high day-60 TCRbeta diversity in some patients lay in surviving recipient T cells and thymic progenitors. Where alpha-beta T cells came from about two months after transplant was reportedly several hundred expanded graft clones.

As concerns this clonotype: Its target is unknown.

From germline, CDR1 is LGHDT and CDR2 YNNKEL (reference sequence). The CDR3 contains 18 residues. J was trimmed by 6 bases and V by 1 base; bases with no gene match: 10. A library of TCRbeta sequences, prepared with unique molecular identifiers, was generated. TCRdb independently ran MiXCR on the PCR reads; one entry per CDR3 protein. This table has hundreds of thousands of distinct CDR3 sequences, 15% to 20% appearing once. V gene TRBV3-1 combines with J gene TRBJ2-4; TRBD1 matches at 12 bases. Sequencing used PBMCs, mostly from graft donor cells, obtained 360 days after TCRalphabeta/CD19-depleted stem cell transplant. The sequence came from a boy younger than two who had a stem cell transplant for Wiskott-Aldrich syndrome, so the T cells may come from the graft donor. CDR3 loop: CASSQVPGTGGAGNIQYF. CDR3 nucleotide sequence: TGTGCCAGCAGCCAAGTCCCCGGGACAGGGGGCGCAGGAAACATTCAGTACTTC.